The subject of this entry is one T cell receptor beta chain. The sample is drawn from a study of blood T cell repertoires in COVID-19. Study-wide background: Samples of COVID-19 (acute and convalescent) were obtained from the United States, Italy and Spain.

Some clones are missing from TCRdb's copy, which holds only in-frame ones; the method was immunoSEQ multiplex PCR. Here the sample spans about 180,000 clones, roughly 88% being singletons. Sequencing was carried out using peripheral blood. This TCR was sampled from a man between 60 and 75 years old with acute or convalescent COVID-19.

DNA of the CDR3: TGTGCCAGCAGCTTTGGGACAGGGAATGGTGGCTACACCTTC. It codes for CASSFGTGNGGYTF. The rearrangement joins TRBV7-9 to TRBJ1-2; TRBD1 matches at 9 bases. This CDR3 is built from 14 residues. The germline CDR1 and CDR2 sequences are SEHNR and FQNEAQ (reference sequence). The J segment lost 7 bases and the V segment lost 3 bases, leaving 6 bases of the junction unmatched.